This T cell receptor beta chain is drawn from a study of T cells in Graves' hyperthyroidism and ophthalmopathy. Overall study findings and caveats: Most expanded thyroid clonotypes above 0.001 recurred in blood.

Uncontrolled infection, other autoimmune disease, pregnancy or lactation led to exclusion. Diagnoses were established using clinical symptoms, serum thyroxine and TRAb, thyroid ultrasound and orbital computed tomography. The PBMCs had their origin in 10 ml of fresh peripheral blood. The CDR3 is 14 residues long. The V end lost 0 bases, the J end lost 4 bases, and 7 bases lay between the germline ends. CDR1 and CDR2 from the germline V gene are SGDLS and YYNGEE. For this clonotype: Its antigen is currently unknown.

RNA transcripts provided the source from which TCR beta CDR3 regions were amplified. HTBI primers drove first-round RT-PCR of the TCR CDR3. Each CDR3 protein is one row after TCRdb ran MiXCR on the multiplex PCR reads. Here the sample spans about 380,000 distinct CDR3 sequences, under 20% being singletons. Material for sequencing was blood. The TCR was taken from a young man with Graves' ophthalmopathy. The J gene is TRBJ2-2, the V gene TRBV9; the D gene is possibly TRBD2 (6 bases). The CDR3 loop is CASSVAGVTGELFF. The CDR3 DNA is TGTGCCAGCAGCGTAGCGGGAGTCACCGGGGAGCTGTTTTTT. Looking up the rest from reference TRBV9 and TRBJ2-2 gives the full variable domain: DSGVTQTPKHLITATGQRVTLRCSPRSGDLSVYWYQQSLDQGLQFLIQYYNGEERAKGNILERFSAQQFPDLHSELNLSSLELGDSALYFCASSVAGVTGELFFGEGSRLTVL.